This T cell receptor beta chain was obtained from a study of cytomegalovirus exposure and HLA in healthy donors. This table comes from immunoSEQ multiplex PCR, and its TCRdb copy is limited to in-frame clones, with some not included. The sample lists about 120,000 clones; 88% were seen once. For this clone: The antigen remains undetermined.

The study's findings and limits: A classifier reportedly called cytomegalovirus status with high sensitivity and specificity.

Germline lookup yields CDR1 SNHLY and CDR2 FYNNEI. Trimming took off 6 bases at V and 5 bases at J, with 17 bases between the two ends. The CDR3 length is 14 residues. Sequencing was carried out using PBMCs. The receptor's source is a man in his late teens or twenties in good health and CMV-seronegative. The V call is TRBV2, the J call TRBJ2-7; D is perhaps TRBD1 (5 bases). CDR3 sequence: CASRQTERGNEQYF. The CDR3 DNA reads TGTGCCAGCAGACAGACAGAGAGAGGCAACGAGCAGTACTTC. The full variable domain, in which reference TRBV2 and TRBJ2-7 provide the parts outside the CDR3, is EPEVTQTPSHQVTQMGQEVILRCVPISNHLYFYWYRQILGQKVEFLVSFYNNEISEKSEIFDDQFSVERPDGSNFTLKIRSTKLEDSAMYFCASRQTERGNEQYFGPGTRLTVT.